This T cell receptor beta chain originates from a study of Ad26.COV2.S vaccination and SARS-CoV-2 variants. Study overall: This donor came from the COV1001 trial of Ad26.COV2.S. Overall study findings and caveats: In TCR breadth and depth analyses, total T cell responses may have been underestimated.

The CDR3 is 15 residues long. Looked up from germline, CDR1 is SGHRS and CDR2 is YFSETQ. As to treatment: over 15 received Ad26.COV2.S at low or high dose, single or two shots; about five received placebo; per-sample allocation not given. Sampling was done on day 63 after the first vaccine or placebo injection. Some clones are missing from TCRdb's copy, which holds only in-frame ones; the method was immunoSEQ multiplex PCR. The data hold about 350,000 clones, with around 89% observed a single time. Concerning this clone: Its antigen is unidentified. A junction boundary mismatches the germline segment, possibly from a read error.

Specimen: peripheral blood, collected in a trial of Ad26.COV2.S vaccine versus placebo. This chain joins TRBV5-1 and TRBJ1-4; 7 nucleotides align to TRBD1. The source of this sequence is a person aged 18-60 years who received the Ad26.COV2.S COVID-19 vaccine or a placebo. This chain's CDR3 is CASSLGGGGAEKLFF. As DNA, the CDR3 is TGCGCCAGCAGTTTGGGAGGAGGGGGCGCGGAAAAACTGTTTTTT.